The 4 T cell receptor beta chains below come from one sample, sequenced in a study of blood T cells in healthy people across ages (dated by TCRdb to about 2015). Libraries were prepared through 5' RACE. Sequencing was carried out with an Illumina HiSeq 2500. The second PCR ran for about 6 to 11 cycles and used a J-beta primer mix along with a sample-barcoded 5' primer. TCRdb redid the processing of the public reads, applying fastp at Q25 and MiXCR, and retained in-frame beta chains. When rows share a CDR3 protein, they turn into one entry using the most common DNA and genes. The sample contains about 1.4 million distinct CDR3 sequences, approximately 59% of them found a single time. Of the sample, roughly 6.3% falls within the top ten clones. Sequenced sample: blood. These receptors all come from a man aged 18-30 years in good health.

V is TRBV2 and J is TRBJ2-7, with D tentatively TRBD1 (5 bases). The germline CDR1 and CDR2 sequences are SNHLY and FYNNEI. The V end lost 4 bases, the J end lost 2 bases, and 9 bases lay between the germline ends. The CDR3 has 13 amino acids. Written as DNA, the CDR3 is TGTGCCAGCAGTGCCAGGGAACCCTACGAGCAGTACTTC. It translates to CASSAREPYEQYF. Together with reference TRBV2 and TRBJ2-7, the CDR3 gives the full variable domain: EPEVTQTPSHQVTQMGQEVILRCVPISNHLYFYWYRQILGQKVEFLVSFYNNEISEKSEIFDDQFSVERPDGSNFTLKIRSTKLEDSAMYFCASSAREPYEQYFGPGTRLTVT.

The V and J genes are TRBV28 and TRBJ2-7, with D tentatively TRBD1 (5 bases). The CDR3 spans 16 residues. V was trimmed by 7 bases and J by 4 bases, leaving 23 bases between them. The germline V gene encodes CDR1 MDHEN and CDR2 SYDVKM. Here the CDR3 DNA reads TGTGCCAGCATAGCCCTTGGGGCCTCCGGGCGATACGAGCAGTACTTC. Residues: CASIALGASGRYEQYF. Together with reference TRBV28 and TRBJ2-7, the CDR3 gives the full variable domain: DVKVTQSSRYLVKRTGEKVFLECVQDMDHENMFWYRQDPGLGLRLIYFSYDVKMKEKGDIPEGYSVSREKKERFSLILESASTNQTSMYLCASIALGASGRYEQYFGPGTRLTVT.

The chain links TRBV6-6 to TRBJ2-1; possibly TRBD1 for D (6 bases). Trimming took off 2 bases at V and 8 bases at J, with 13 bases between the two ends. The CDR3 runs to 14 residues. From germline, CDR1 is MNHNY and CDR2 SVGAGI (reference sequence). The CDR3 DNA sequence: TGTGCCAGCAGTTACGCAGGGGTTGATGATGAGCAGTTCTTC. This gives the protein CASSYAGVDDEQFF.

The J gene is TRBJ2-1, the V gene TRBV20-1; D is perhaps TRBD2 (5 bases). Trimming stripped 6 bases from V and 6 bases from J, with 18 bases between. The CDR3 is 14 residues long. Germline values: CDR1 DFQATT, CDR2 SNEGSKA (reference sequence). The chain's CDR3 is CSALQSGMGNEQFF. The CDR3 nucleotides read TGCAGTGCCTTACAATCGGGGATGGGCAATGAGCAGTTCTTC.